This TCR beta chain originates from a study of cytomegalovirus exposure and HLA in healthy donors (dated by TCRdb to the late 2010s). Regarding the study in general: An earlier analysis of 587 of the donors reported under 300 Gb of sequence data and 95 million to 140 million unique TCR beta sequences obtained from approximately 180 million T cells. The study profiled the T cell repertoires of more than 500 subjects by immunosequencing and related them to cytomegalovirus serostatus. Every discovery cohort repertoire had been produced on one sequencing platform. In a later genetic analysis, genome-wide SNP genotypes for about 60% of the 666 donors were used, and that subset was treated as a discovery cohort. Of the approximately 400 genotyped donors, approximately 81% were placed in the genetic ancestry cluster associated with self-reported Caucasian donors. Across around 400 genotyped donors of the cohort, an average of approximately 240,000 unique TCR beta nucleotide sequences per donor were sequenced, and about a sixth of those sequences were non-productive. Both class I and class II loci were covered by HLA typing, at four-digit resolution. To study patterns of TCR occurrence, a later analysis re-analyzed previously published TCR beta repertoires from 666 donors and added high-resolution HLA genotyping. An early release covering roughly 640 HLA-typed donors comprised about 300 gigabases of sequencing data and around 80 million unique TCR sequences. Donor age, sex, ethnicity and CMV serostatus were collected together with the repertoire data. Typing coverage varied by locus: about 620-640 donors for A, B, C, DRB1 and DQB1; roughly 560 for DQA1; about 570 for DPA1; approximately 470 for DPB1. The later analysis used no new phenotypic data to find candidate immune exposures, relying instead on TCR beta sequences and their occurrence across donors. An earlier analysis of some 500 of the donors applied high-throughput TCR beta sequencing to assess whether each TCR beta V gene segment acted as functional or pseudogenic. Five DR-DQ haplotypes were treated as single units for association and clustering because of strong linkage in the cohort. The study aimed to test whether cataloging public T cell receptors could reveal signatures of past pathogen exposure. Besides the first cohort of 500 to 700 subjects, a separate validation cohort made up of 120 different subjects was used. To predict cytomegalovirus infection status, the study combined high-throughput TCR immunosequencing, statistical association of individual TCRs with disease status, and machine learning. Paper-wide results and their limitations: A further reported finding was that TCR beta sequences accurately predicted the HLA-A and HLA-B alleles for most subjects in the first cohort. Compared with equally common non-associated chains, HLA-associated TCR beta chains in a later analysis were more clonally expanded and had lower generation probabilities. The authors suggested that the approach could potentially be generalized to other disease states and immunological phenotypes. Broadly in line with IMGT annotations, most TCR beta V segments showed up in productive rearrangements about 87% or about 30% of the time in an earlier analysis of approximately 600 of the donors. Because counts were too low, about 15 rarely observed V segments, including chromosome 9 orphons, were left out of the earlier analysis of 500 to 650 of the donors. CMV serostatus was the only immune exposure information available for the cohort. The cohort was sequenced for TCR beta chains only, and without alpha or paired-chain data the features that could be detected were limited. In a later analysis, the rate of TCR association differed among HLA loci, with DRB1 alleles having the most associated TCRs and HLA-C alleles having the fewest. In vitro tests confirmed that a few of the cytomegalovirus-associated TCR beta chains recognize cytomegalovirus antigens. According to a later analysis, most CMV-associated TCR beta chains appeared to be HLA-restricted, and the HLA associations seemed to be driven largely by CMV exposure. Assigning TCR associations to individual alleles was difficult when HLA alleles, especially DR and DQ, strongly co-occurred. A cluster of highly shared sequence variants was judged likely to represent a technical artifact of the sequencing pipeline. A later genetic analysis reported fewer N-insertions in productive TCRs among donors in an Asian-associated ancestry cluster than the roughly 640-donor mean. In a later genetic analysis, a missense DCLRE1C variant was associated with V-gene and J-gene trimming of TCR beta chains, and the association was replicated in an independent cohort. Most TCR sequences were observed very rarely across donors, whereas some public TCRs were present in many individuals. Because HLA typing was missing for some donors at each locus, association tests included only the typed subset. In the study, some 160 TCR beta chains were listed as associated with cytomegalovirus. In both the original and validation cohorts, the classifier was reported to diagnose cytomegalovirus status with high specificity and sensitivity. In a later analysis, several top co-occurrence clusters were reported to appear linked to parvovirus B19, influenza, CMV and Epstein-Barr virus. The 87-base-pair reads could not distinguish some IMGT-functional V segments, including TRBV6-2 and TRBV6-3, so those segments were excluded. Correlated functional status among segregating V segments might reflect linkage disequilibrium, but an unknown experimental factor could not be ruled out. A later analysis associated about 16,000 TCR beta sequences with specific HLA alleles at a false discovery rate of 0.05. Sequencing depth was assumed to be roughly uniform across donors in the presence/absence analyses, though that assumption may not hold.

The cohort consisted of approximately 670 healthy bone marrow donors. At the time of sampling, all cohort members were nominally healthy, though unrecorded immune exposures were likely present. The donor tested CMV seronegative, placing the donor among the roughly 400 seronegative members of the cohort. A peripheral blood sample was collected from each donor, and TCR beta sequencing was performed on peripheral blood mononuclear cells. Genomic DNA extraction from the blood cell samples was performed with the Qiagen DNeasy Blood Extraction Kit. From the germline V gene, CDR1 is MGHRA and CDR2 is YSYEKL. Trimming costs V 4 bases and J 6 bases, and their ends lie 13 bases apart. Including cysteine and phenylalanine, the CDR3 has 14 amino acids. Solely the CDR3 DNA is kept, with 42 bases framed from the first base. This clone came up once. Its antigen has not been determined. No quality values exist for individual bases; no much larger clone is one base distant.

The method behind the library was the immunoSEQ multiplex PCR assay. For the multiplex PCR, a mixture combining 60 forward primers for TCR Vbeta segments and 13 reverse primers for TCR Jbeta segments was used. The CDR3 region of rearranged TCR beta genes was amplified from genomic DNA by a multiplex PCR assay. The Illumina HiSeq System was used to sequence the amplified TCR beta libraries as 87-base-pair reads. As for the authors' bioinformatics: Across the 670 or so repertoires, a later analysis counted tens of millions of unique TCR beta chains, roughly 11 million of which were shared by at least two donors. A nearest-neighbor algorithm error-corrected the raw reads and collapsed the reads into unique sequences, merging closely related sequences to remove PCR and sequencing errors. CDR3 sequences were aligned to IMGT reference sequences to assign V, D and J gene segments. For a sequence to be retained, at least a six-nucleotide match to both a V gene segment and a J gene segment was required. A rearrangement was called productive if the CDR3 had no stop codons and remained in frame with V and J, and every other rearrangement was called non-productive. CDR3 was defined by IMGT convention, running from the second conserved V-encoded cysteine to the conserved J-encoded phenylalanine. The earlier analysis of about 640 of the donors excluded any sequence lacking an unambiguous match to a single V gene segment. In an earlier analysis of several hundred of the donors, V segments were called functional above 56.7% productive rearrangements and were called segregating when the between-donor standard deviation exceeded 5%. A statistical classification framework was built to diagnose cytomegalovirus status from the catalog of TCR beta chain sequences. A later analysis assigned V and J genes by comparing TCR nucleotide sequences with IMGT/GENE-DB human TR gene sequences. The TCRdist pipeline was used in a later analysis to assign CDR3 sequences and most-parsimonious VDJ recombination scenarios. In a later analysis, every TCR beta chain was defined by the combination of its CDR3 amino acid sequence and its V-gene family, and reads without a unique V-gene family were dropped. To address suspected cross-contamination and a sequencing artifact, a later analysis removed under 600 highly shared, low-generation-probability nucleotide sequences. In a later analysis, a clonal expansion index was calculated for each public chain from normalized within-repertoire ranks of inferred template counts. In a later analysis, generation probabilities were computed using a VDJ recombination model fitted to out-of-frame rearrangements, and the results were checked against IGoR. In a later analysis, hypergeometric tests were used to score TCR-TCR, TCR-HLA and TCR-CMV co-occurrence, with a repertoire-size bias correction applied to TCR pairs. False discovery rates were estimated in a later analysis by permuting HLA or CMV assignments 20 times. A later analysis grouped co-occurring TCRs with DBSCAN, adding TCRdist sequence similarity when clustering within HLA-allele-positive subsets. Co-occurrence clustering excluded repertoires with fewer than 30,000 or more than 120,000 public chains, plus five with anomalous nucleotide sharing. TCRdb provides this immuneACCESS table in a form limited to in-frame rearrangements. Some clones are lacking; in checked studies, under half of them reflect an unresolved V gene, and why the rest are absent is not known. That table furnishes V, J and clone size, whereas the DNA furnished D and trimming. For this sample the table gives about 160,000 clones, of which 80% to 85% were detected only once. Clones ranked in the top ten supply 1.9% of the sample.

This TCR was recovered from a young man in good health and CMV-seronegative. The V and J segments used are TRBV4-1 and TRBJ1-5, with the D segment identity uncertain. The sequencing input was PBMCs. The CDR3 protein sequence reads: CASSRTVLSQPQHF. The nucleotides read TGCGCCAGCAGCCGTACAGTGTTGAGTCAGCCCCAGCATTTT.